This TCR beta chain was recovered during a study of shared clonotypes between healthy human individuals. Study background: Researchers assigned three CD4 naive, three CD4 memory, two CD8 naive and one CD8 memory plate to each donor.

Naive CD8 cells lacked CD45RO and underwent positive selection for CCR7, leaving out terminally differentiated effector memory CD45RA+ cells. Method: immunoSEQ multiplex PCR; TCRdb's copy keeps in-frame clones and lacks some. The sample holds about 2 million clones, about 95% seen once. V gave up 0 bases and J gave up 3 bases; unmatched junction bases: 2. The CDR3 consists of 14 residues. From germline, CDR1 is SGDLS and CDR2 YYNGEE. The chain links TRBV9 to TRBJ2-7, with 8 nucleotides matching TRBD2. This TCR was recovered from a man in his late teens or twenties in good health. Sequencing was done on a sample of naive CD8+ T cells sorted from blood. The CDR3, as DNA: TGTGCCAGCAGCGTAGAGAGCGGGGGCTACGAGCAGTACTTC. Protein product: CASSVESGGYEQYF.